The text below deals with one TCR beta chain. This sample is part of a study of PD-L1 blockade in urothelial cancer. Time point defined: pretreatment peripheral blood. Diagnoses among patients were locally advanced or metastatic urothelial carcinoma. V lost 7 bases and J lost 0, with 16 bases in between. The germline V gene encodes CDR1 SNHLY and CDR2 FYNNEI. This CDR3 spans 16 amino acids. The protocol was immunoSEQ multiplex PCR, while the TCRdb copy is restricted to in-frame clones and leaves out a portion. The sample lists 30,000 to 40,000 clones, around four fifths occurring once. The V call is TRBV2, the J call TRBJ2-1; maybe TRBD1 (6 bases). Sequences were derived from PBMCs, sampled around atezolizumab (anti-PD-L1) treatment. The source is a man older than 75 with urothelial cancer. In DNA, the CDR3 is TGTGCCAGCAAGTACGACAGGCGATCCTCCTACAATGAGCAGTTCTTC. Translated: CASKYDRRSSYNEQFF.